This TCR beta chain was observed in a study of shared clonotypes between healthy human individuals. Germline V gene data show CDR1 as SQVTM and CDR2 as ANQGSEA. V was clipped by 4 bases and J by 1 base, with 5 bases between them. The CDR3 covers 11 residues. Produced via immunoSEQ multiplex PCR; TCRdb's table is partial and in-frame only. The data contain under 2.5 million clones, 85% to 95% of them singletons. This clone was recorded once. The same CDR3 arises from other DNA sequences in this sample as well. V is TRBV29-1 and J is TRBJ2-7, with D uncertain. The clonotype comes from a man aged 18 to 29 in good health. Some clones in this sample may be carry-over from other donors' samples. The sequencing sample was made of naive CD4+ T cells from PBMCs. Subset given: CD45RA+ positively selected. The CDR3 loop reads CSVGTSYEQYF. As DNA, the CDR3 is TGCAGCGTTGGAACATCCTACGAGCAGTACTTC.